This T cell receptor (beta chain) was sequenced during a study of T cells in Graves' hyperthyroidism and ophthalmopathy. This CDR3 is built from 13 residues. V lost 0 bases and J lost 6, with 8 bases in between. CDR1 is LGHDT and CDR2 is YNNKEL in the germline V gene (reference sequence). This clonotype was picked up many times. Amplified TCR beta CDR3 regions came from RNA transcripts. The TCR CDR3 first-round RT-PCR relied on the HTBI primer set. TCRdb re-analysed the multiplex PCR reads in MiXCR, keeping a single row per CDR3 protein. Among 550,000 to 700,000 distinct CDR3 sequences listed, roughly 46% were seen once.

The chain joins TRBV3-1 to TRBJ1-1; D not resolved. The TCR comes from an adult woman with Graves' disease, either hyperthyroidism or ophthalmopathy (not recorded which). Sequencing used peripheral blood or thyroid tissue (not recorded which). CDR3 coding DNA: TGTGCCAGCAGCCAAGAAGTTACAGCTGAAGCTTTCTTT. Protein product: CASSQEVTAEAFF.